These 3 T cell receptor beta chains were all obtained from the same sample, sequenced in a study of vaccination and CD4 T cells after COVID-19. Noted treatment: approximately nine-day PBMC culture with coronavirus spike peptide pools or control peptides (ViraFEST assay). No antigen has been assigned to these receptors. Cultured CD4+ T cells had their DNA profiled by the Oncomine TCR Beta short-read assay. TCRdb reanalysed the PCR reads using MiXCR and keeps one entry per CDR3 protein. The table shows 9,500 to 15,000 distinct CDR3 sequences, with just over 20% occurring only once. Specimen: CD4+ T cells from blood, cultured in vitro, collected before SARS-CoV-2 vaccination. Source of these receptors: a human donor who received a COVID-19 vaccine.

The V call is TRBV7-2, the J call TRBJ1-6; D possibly corresponds to TRBD1 (5 bases). CDR1 and CDR2 (germline): SGHTA, FQGNSA. The V end was cut by 6 bases, the J end by 5 bases, with 5 bases between. The CDR3 extends over 12 amino acids. The CDR3 DNA reads as TGTGCCAGCAGGGACAATAATTCACCCCTCCACTTT. It translates to CASRDNNSPLHF.

The rearrangement joins TRBV20-1 to TRBJ2-6; no firm D call. CDR1 and CDR2 (germline): DFQATT, SNEGSKA (reference sequence). This CDR3 region has 13 residues. The V end lost 0 bases, the J end lost 4 bases, and 4 bases lay between the germline ends. In DNA form, the CDR3 reads TGCAGTGCTAGAGATGGGGGGGCCAACGTCCTGACTTTC. As protein: CSARDGGANVLTF.

By share, this clonotype counts as medium-sized (0.01 to 0.1%). The rearrangement joins TRBV15 to TRBJ1-2; TRBD1 aligns across 9 bases. The CDR3 spans 18 residues. After removal of 0 bases from V and 4 bases from J, the junction contained 12 bases not matched to a gene. The V gene's germline CDR1 is LNHNV and CDR2 YYDKDF (reference sequence). DNA of the CDR3: TGTGCCACCAGCAGAGATTTTCCCGGGACAGGGAGGTTCTATGGCTACACCTTC. Its protein is CATSRDFPGTGRFYGYTF.